A single sample is the source of the 19 T cell receptor beta chains below, sequenced in a study of shared clonotypes between healthy human individuals. TCRdb's copy holds only in-frame clones and misses some; the assay was immunoSEQ multiplex PCR. The sample has some 510,000 clones; more than 65% are singletons. The material sequenced was PBMCs. All receptors derive from a woman between 35 and 50 years old in good health. Some clones in this sample may be carry-over from other donors' samples.

This chain uses TRBV7-2 with TRBJ2-2, with 9 bases that match TRBD2. The ends lost 1 base at V and 3 bases at J; junction bases unmatched: 3. CDR3 length: 16 amino acids. Per germline, CDR1 SGHTA and CDR2 FQGNSA. CDR3 protein: CASSLVPSGDTGELFF. In DNA, the CDR3 is TGTGCCAGCAGCTTAGTCCCTAGCGGGGACACCGGGGAGCTGTTTTTT.

This chain links TRBV11-3 with TRBJ2-2; maybe TRBD2 (5 bases). V was trimmed by 5 bases and J by 2 bases, leaving 12 bases between them. Germline values: CDR1 SGHNT, CDR2 YENEEA. This CDR3 contains 15 residues. The CDR3 DNA follows: TGTGCCAGCAGCCGCACGGGATTAAACACCGGGGAGCTGTTTTTT. Translated, it gives CASSRTGLNTGELFF.

This clone was detected only once. J is TRBJ2-2 and V is TRBV19; unclear D gene. The CDR3 length is 15 residues. Between the trimmed V and J ends, which lost 3 bases and 5 bases, there was a span of 13 bases. Per germline, CDR1 LNHDA and CDR2 SQIVND (reference sequence). DNA for the CDR3: TGTGCCAGTAGTATCCTTGTCGGCGGAACCGGGGAGCTGTTTTTT. Amino acids: CASSILVGGTGELFF. Drawing the rest from reference TRBV19 and TRBJ2-2, the complete variable domain is DGGITQSPKYLFRKEGQNVTLSCEQNLNHDAMYWYRQDPGQGLRLIYYSQIVNDFQKGDIAEGYSVSREKKESFPLTVTSAQKNPTAFYLCASSILVGGTGELFFGEGSRLTVL.

The chain recombines TRBV19 with TRBJ1-3; 9 bases align to TRBD1. The germline gives CDR1 LNHDA, CDR2 SQIVND (reference sequence). The CDR3 covers 16 residues. V dropped 4 bases and J dropped 2; count of bases not matched to a gene: 6. CDR3 region: CASSTPHRGPGNTIYF. CDR3 nucleotide sequence: TGTGCCAGTAGTACACCCCACAGGGGGCCTGGAAACACCATATATTTT.

This chain uses TRBV10-3 with TRBJ1-3; D is ambiguous. The V gene's germline CDR1 is ENHRY and CDR2 SYGVKD. The V end was cut by 3 bases, the J end by 0 bases, with 6 bases between. This CDR3 contains 14 residues. The CDR3 region has the DNA TGTGCCATCAGTGACCAGAGCTCTGGAAACACCATATATTTT. It specifies CAISDQSSGNTIYF.

The V and J genes are TRBV18 and TRBJ1-1; 10 bases are shared with TRBD1. The CDR3 contains 15 residues. The V and J ends lost 5 bases and 3 bases, in that order; junction bases with no gene match: 6. Looked up from germline, CDR1 is KGHSH and CDR2 is LQKENI. CDR3 DNA: TGTGCCAGCTCATTCACCGGGACAGGGGACACTGAAGCTTTCTTT. Translated: CASSFTGTGDTEAFF. Full variable domain (rest looked up from reference TRBV18 and TRBJ1-1): NAGVMQNPRHLVRRRGQEARLRCSPMKGHSHVYWYRQLPEEGLKFMVYLQKENIIDESGMPKERFSAEFPKEGPSILRIQQVVRGDSAAYFCASSFTGTGDTEAFFGQGTRLTVV.

This chain joins TRBV5-8 and TRBJ2-5; the D is unclear. Germline assignment: CDR1 SGHTS and CDR2 YDEGEE. V was trimmed by 1 base and J by 1 base, leaving 8 bases between them. The length of the CDR3 is 14 residues. As DNA, the CDR3 is TGTGCCAGCAGCTTGCGACACCTCCAAGAGACCCAGTACTTC. Protein sequence: CASSLRHLQETQYF.

This chain uses TRBV28 with TRBJ1-2, with 11 bases identical to TRBD1. CDR3 length: 18 residues. V dropped 7 bases and J dropped 8; count of bases not matched to a gene: 21. CDR1 and CDR2 (germline): MDHEN, SYDVKM. The CDR3 DNA reads as TGTGCCAGCAACTCACCGCAGCCCGGGACAGGGGGTGCTGGGGGCTACACCTTC. It codes for CASNSPQPGTGGAGGYTF.

In its sample, this clone was seen many times. In the same sample, other DNA sequences code for this CDR3. This chain uses TRBV18 with TRBJ2-1; TRBD2 agrees at 8 bases. There are 16 residues in the CDR3. With V trimmed by 2 bases and J by 8 bases, 11 bases remained unmatched. Germline V gene sequence: CDR1 KGHSH, CDR2 LQKENI. CDR3 sequence reads: CASSPASGRGRDEQFF. The CDR3 bases are TGTGCCAGCTCACCAGCTAGCGGGCGAGGTAGGGATGAGCAGTTCTTC.

This rearrangement joins TRBV28 to TRBJ2-7, with D possibly matching TRBD1 (7 bases). CDR3 length equals 17 residues. V shed 8 bases and J shed 0 bases, with 23 bases lying between them. Germline CDR1 reads MDHEN; CDR2 reads SYDVKM. DNA for the CDR3: TGTGCCAGCGCGGGACAGCAATCCATCGGGAGCTCCTACGAGCAGTACTTC. Amino acids: CASAGQQSIGSSYEQYF.

This clone was observed once. V usage is TRBV6-4 and J usage is TRBJ2-1, with D tentatively TRBD2 (5 bases). This CDR3 has 15 residues. Germline-derived CDR1 and CDR2 are MRHNA and SNTAGT. V shed 8 bases and J shed 2 bases, with 16 bases lying between them. CDR3 DNA: TGTGCCAGCTCTATCGGAGCGGAACCCTACAATGAGCAGTTCTTC. This sequence encodes CASSIGAEPYNEQFF.

The rearrangement links TRBV19 to TRBJ2-3, with a weak D call TRBD2 (6 bases). V was clipped by 4 bases and J by 5 bases, with 10 bases between them. The germline V gene has CDR1 LNHDA and CDR2 SQIVND (reference sequence). The CDR3 totals 13 residues. The CDR3 coding sequence is TGTGCCAGTAGTAGACTAGGCCTAGATACGCAGTATTTT. Translating gives CASSRLGLDTQYF.

This chain links TRBV5-1 with TRBJ2-3; 10 bases map to TRBD2. V lost 3 bases, J lost 2 bases, and 3 bases stayed unmatched. CDR3 size: 15 residues. Per germline, CDR1 SGHRS and CDR2 YFSETQ. CDR3 in amino acids: CASSWTSGTTDTQYF. The DNA for the CDR3 is TGCGCCAGCAGCTGGACTAGCGGAACCACAGATACGCAGTATTTT.

This clone was observed a few times. The chain employs TRBV16 and TRBJ1-1, with TRBD1 identical over 8 bases. The germline V gene has CDR1 KGHSY and CDR2 FQNENV. V gave up 5 bases and J gave up 1 base; unmatched junction bases: 0. This CDR3 spans 13 amino acids. The CDR3 protein is CASSDRGNTEAFF. The CDR3 nucleotides read TGTGCCAGCAGCGACAGGGGGAACACTGAAGCTTTCTTT.

The chain links TRBV15 to TRBJ2-7; D might be TRBD1 (6 bases). The CDR3 runs to 15 residues. The ends were cut back, 1 base at V and 0 bases at J, with 10 bases in the middle. Germline CDR1 and CDR2: LNHNV and YYDKDF (reference sequence). CDR3: CATSRGQVYSYEQYF. CDR3 bases: TGTGCCACCAGCAGAGGACAGGTGTACTCCTACGAGCAGTACTTC. The full variable domain, its missing parts supplied by reference TRBV15 and TRBJ2-7, is DAMVIQNPRYQVTQFGKPVTLSCSQTLNHNVMYWYQQKSSQAPKLLFHYYDKDFNNEADTPDNFQSRRPNTSFCFLDIRSPGLGDTAMYLCATSRGQVYSYEQYFGPGTRLTVT.

The V and J genes are TRBV4-2 and TRBJ1-5; D uncertain. The CDR3 contains 17 residues. CDR1 is LGHNA and CDR2 is YNFKEQ in the germline V gene. Deletions cut 0 bases from V and 1 base from J, with 13 bases between. The CDR3, as DNA: TGTGCCAGCAGCCAAGATTGGGCGCCTTGGAGCAATCAGCCCCAGCATTTT. Encoded protein: CASSQDWAPWSNQPQHF.

In its sample, this clone was seen once. The chain carries TRBV28 and TRBJ2-3, with 7 bases lining up with TRBD1. This CDR3 is 17 amino acids long. Germline values: CDR1 MDHEN, CDR2 SYDVKM. With 4 bases clipped from V and 1 base from J, the junction kept 11 bases outside the gene matches. This chain's CDR3 is CASSSKRDSIRTDTQYF. CDR3 bases: TGTGCCAGCAGTTCAAAACGGGACAGCATTCGCACAGATACGCAGTATTTT.

This chain connects TRBV7-2 to TRBJ2-1; D gene uncertain. This CDR3 has 14 residues. Germline V lookup: CDR1 SGHTA, CDR2 FQGNSA. Trimming took 3 bases from V and 9 from J, leaving 15 bases between them. The CDR3 DNA is TGTGCCAGCAGCTTTTACGGCAACCCTGGTGAGCAGTTCTTC. Protein: CASSFYGNPGEQFF. The whole variable domain, filled in from reference TRBV7-2 and TRBJ2-1, reads GAGVSQSPSNKVTEKGKDVELRCDPISGHTALYWYRQSLGQGLEFLIYFQGNSAPDKSGLPSDRFSAERTGGSVSTLTIQRTQQEDSAVYLCASSFYGNPGEQFFGPGTRLTVL.

CDR3 nucleotides: TGTGCCAGTAGTCCGGGGGCGCAGGGCTATAGCAATCAGCCCCAGCATTTT. This codes for CASSPGAQGYSNQPQHF. The V and J genes are TRBV19 and TRBJ1-5; weak D call: TRBD1 (6 bases). The CDR3 is made up of 17 amino acids. Deletions cut 5 bases from V and 0 bases from J, with 17 bases between. Germline CDR1 is LNHDA and CDR2 is SQIVND (reference sequence).